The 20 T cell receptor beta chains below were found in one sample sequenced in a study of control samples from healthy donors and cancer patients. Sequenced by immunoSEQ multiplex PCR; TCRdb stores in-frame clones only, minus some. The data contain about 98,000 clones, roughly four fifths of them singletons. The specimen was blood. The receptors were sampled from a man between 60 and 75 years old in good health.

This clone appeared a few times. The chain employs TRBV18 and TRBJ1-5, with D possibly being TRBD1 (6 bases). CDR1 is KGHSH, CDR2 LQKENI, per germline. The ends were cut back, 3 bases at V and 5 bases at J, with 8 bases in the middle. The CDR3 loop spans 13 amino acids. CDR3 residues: CASSPDRDQPQHF. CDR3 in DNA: TGTGCCAGCTCACCGGACAGAGATCAGCCCCAGCATTTT.

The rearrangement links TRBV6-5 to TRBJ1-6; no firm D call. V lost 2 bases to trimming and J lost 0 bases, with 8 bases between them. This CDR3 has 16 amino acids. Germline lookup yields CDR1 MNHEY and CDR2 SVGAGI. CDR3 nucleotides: TGTGCCAGCAGTTACCGACCGAGCTCCTATAATTCACCCCTCCACTTT. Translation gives CASSYRPSSYNSPLHF.

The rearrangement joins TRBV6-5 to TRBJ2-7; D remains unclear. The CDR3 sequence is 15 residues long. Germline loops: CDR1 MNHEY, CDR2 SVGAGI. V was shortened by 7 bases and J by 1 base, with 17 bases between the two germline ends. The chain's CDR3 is CASNPVKTVSYEQYF. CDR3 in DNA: TGTGCCAGCAACCCGGTGAAGACGGTGTCCTACGAGCAGTACTTC.

The CDR3 sequence is CASSQRSGGGFTGELFF. CDR3 nucleotide sequence: TGTGCCAGCAGCCAGCGGAGCGGGGGGGGTTTCACCGGGGAGCTGTTTTTT. The rearrangement links TRBV4-2 to TRBJ2-2; 10 bases are shared with TRBD2. The V gene end was trimmed by 3 bases and the J gene end by 4 bases; junction bases not matched to a gene: 8. CDR3 length: 17 residues. Germline V lookup: CDR1 LGHNA, CDR2 YNFKEQ.

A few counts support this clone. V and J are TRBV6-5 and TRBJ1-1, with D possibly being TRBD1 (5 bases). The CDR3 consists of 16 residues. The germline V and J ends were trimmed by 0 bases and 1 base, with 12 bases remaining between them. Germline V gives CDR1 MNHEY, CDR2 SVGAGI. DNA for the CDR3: TGTGCCAGCAGTTACTCGGCAGGGACCACGAACACTGAAGCTTTCTTT. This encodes CASSYSAGTTNTEAFF.

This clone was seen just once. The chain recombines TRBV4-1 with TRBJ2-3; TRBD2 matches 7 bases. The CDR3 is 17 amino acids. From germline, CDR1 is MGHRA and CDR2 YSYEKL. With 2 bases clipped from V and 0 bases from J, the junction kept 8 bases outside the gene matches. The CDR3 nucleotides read TGCGCCAGCAGCCAAATTCCCTCGGGGGGAAGCACAGATACGCAGTATTTT. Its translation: CASSQIPSGGSTDTQYF.

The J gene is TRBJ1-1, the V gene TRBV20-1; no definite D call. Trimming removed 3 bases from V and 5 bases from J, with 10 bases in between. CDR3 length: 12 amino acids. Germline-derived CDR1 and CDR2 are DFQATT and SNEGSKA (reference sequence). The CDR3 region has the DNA TGCAGTGCTAGTGGGATCGGGACTGAAGCTTTCTTT. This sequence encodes CSASGIGTEAFF.

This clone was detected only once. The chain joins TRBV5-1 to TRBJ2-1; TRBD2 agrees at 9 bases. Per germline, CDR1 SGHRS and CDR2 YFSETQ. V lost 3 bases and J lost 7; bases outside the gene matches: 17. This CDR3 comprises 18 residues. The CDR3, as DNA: TGCGCCAGCAGCTGGGATCATCAGAGCGGGGGGATAAGTAATGAGCAGTTCTTC. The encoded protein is CASSWDHQSGGISNEQFF. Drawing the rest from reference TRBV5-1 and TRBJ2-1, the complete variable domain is KAGVTQTPRYLIKTRGQQVTLSCSPISGHRSVSWYQQTPGQGLQFLFEYFSETQRNKGNFPGRFSGRQFSNSRSEMNVSTLELGDSALYLCASSWDHQSGGISNEQFFGPGTRLTVL.

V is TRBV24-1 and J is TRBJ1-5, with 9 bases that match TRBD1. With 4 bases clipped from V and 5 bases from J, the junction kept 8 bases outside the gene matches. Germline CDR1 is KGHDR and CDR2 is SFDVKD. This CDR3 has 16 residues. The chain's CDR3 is CATSDPGQGTDQPQHF. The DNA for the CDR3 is TGTGCCACCAGTGACCCCGGACAGGGGACGGATCAGCCCCAGCATTTT.

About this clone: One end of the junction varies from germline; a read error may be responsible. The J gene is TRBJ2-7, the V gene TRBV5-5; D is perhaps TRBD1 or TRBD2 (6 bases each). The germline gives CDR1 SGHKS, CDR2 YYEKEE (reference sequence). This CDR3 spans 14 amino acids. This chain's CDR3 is CASRLVGGAYEQYF. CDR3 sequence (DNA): TGTGCCAGCAGATTGGTGGGGGGCGCGTACGAGCAGTACTTC.

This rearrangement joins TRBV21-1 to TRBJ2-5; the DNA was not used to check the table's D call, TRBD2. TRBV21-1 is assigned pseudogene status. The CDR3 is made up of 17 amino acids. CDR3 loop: CASSPPPGLTYQETQYF. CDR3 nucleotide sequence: TGTGCCAGCAGCCCCCCGCCGGGACTCACGTACCAAGAGACCCAGTACTTC.

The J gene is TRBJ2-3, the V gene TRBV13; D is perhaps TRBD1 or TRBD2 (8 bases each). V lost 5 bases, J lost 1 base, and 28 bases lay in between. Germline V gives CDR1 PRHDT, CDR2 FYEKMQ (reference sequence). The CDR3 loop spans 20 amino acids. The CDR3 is CASSPSGGQGATVRTDTQYF. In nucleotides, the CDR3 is TGTGCCAGCAGCCCCTCGGGAGGGCAGGGGGCGACCGTCCGCACAGATACGCAGTATTTT.

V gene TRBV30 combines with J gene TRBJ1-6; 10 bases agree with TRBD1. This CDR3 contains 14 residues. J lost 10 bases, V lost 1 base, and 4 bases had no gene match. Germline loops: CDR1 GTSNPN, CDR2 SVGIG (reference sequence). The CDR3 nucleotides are TGTGCCTGGAGTGGACAGGGGGCATGGTCACCCCTCCACTTT. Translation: CAWSGQGAWSPLHF.

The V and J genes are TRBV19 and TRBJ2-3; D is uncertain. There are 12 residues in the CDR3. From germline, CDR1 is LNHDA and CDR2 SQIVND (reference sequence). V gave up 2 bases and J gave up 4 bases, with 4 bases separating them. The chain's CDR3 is CASSISADTQYF. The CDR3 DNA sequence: TGTGCCAGTAGTATATCTGCAGATACGCAGTATTTT.

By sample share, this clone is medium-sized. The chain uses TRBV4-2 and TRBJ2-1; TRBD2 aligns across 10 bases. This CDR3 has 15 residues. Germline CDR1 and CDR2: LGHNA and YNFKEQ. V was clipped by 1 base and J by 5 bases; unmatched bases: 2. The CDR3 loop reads CASSQALAGDNEQFF. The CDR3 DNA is TGTGCCAGCAGCCAAGCGCTAGCGGGAGACAATGAGCAGTTCTTC.

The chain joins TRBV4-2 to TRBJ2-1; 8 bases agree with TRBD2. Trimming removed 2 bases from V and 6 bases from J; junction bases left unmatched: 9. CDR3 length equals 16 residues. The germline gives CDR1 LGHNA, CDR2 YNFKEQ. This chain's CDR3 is CASSQLQAGDANEQFF. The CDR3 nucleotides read TGTGCCAGCAGCCAACTACAAGCGGGGGATGCCAATGAGCAGTTCTTC.

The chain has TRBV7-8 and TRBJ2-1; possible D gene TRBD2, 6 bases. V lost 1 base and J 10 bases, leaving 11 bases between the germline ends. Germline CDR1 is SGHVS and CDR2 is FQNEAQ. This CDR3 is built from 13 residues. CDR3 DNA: TGTGCCAGCAGCTTAGGAACCCGGGAGGAGCAGTTCTTC. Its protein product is CASSLGTREEQFF.

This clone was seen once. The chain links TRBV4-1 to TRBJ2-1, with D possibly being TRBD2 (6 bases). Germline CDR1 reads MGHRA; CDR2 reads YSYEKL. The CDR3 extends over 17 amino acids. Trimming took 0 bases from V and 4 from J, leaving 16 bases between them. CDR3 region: CASSQDRGTNTYNEQFF. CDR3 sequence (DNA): TGCGCCAGCAGCCAAGATCGGGGGACGAACACATACAATGAGCAGTTCTTC.

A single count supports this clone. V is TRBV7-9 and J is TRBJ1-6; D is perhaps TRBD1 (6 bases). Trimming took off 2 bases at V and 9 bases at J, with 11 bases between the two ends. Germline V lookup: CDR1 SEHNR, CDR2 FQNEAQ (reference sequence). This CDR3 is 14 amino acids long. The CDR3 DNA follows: TGTGCCAGCAGCTTATCCGGGGGGCCTTCACCCCTCCACTTT. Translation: CASSLSGGPSPLHF.

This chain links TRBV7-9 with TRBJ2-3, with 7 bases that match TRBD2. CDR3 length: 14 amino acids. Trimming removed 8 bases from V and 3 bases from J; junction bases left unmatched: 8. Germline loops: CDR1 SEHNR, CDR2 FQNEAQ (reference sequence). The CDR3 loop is CASYYPGGTDTQYF. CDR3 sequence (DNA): TGTGCCAGCTATTACCCGGGGGGTACAGATACGCAGTATTTT.